In its sample, the clone carrying this TCR beta chain was seen once. Its antigen remains unknown. Donors likely had unrecorded immune exposures despite being nominally healthy when sampled. The sample belongs to a study of cytomegalovirus exposure and HLA in healthy donors. Study-level results: Because they were indistinguishable, some V segments, including TRBV6-2 and TRBV6-3, were excluded. Later analysis associated a missense DCLRE1C variant with TCR beta V- and J-gene trimming.

The junction had 13 bases not matched to a gene; V was cut back by 2 bases and J by 0 bases. CDR3 length: 18 residues. Germline V gene data show CDR1 as SGDLS and CDR2 as YYNGEE. The PCR employed 60 Vbeta primers together with 13 Jbeta primers. Measured with immunoSEQ multiplex PCR; TCRdb has only the in-frame clones, and not every one. This sample has some 120,000 clones, with about 73% found just once. The TCR originated in a woman in her forties or fifties in good health and CMV-seropositive. The sample comprised PBMCs. The chain uses TRBV9 and TRBJ1-2, with 7 bases matching TRBD1. CDR3 in amino acids: CASSVVGTVPVANYGYTF. CDR3 in DNA: TGTGCCAGCAGCGTTGTTGGGACAGTCCCGGTGGCTAACTATGGCTACACCTTC.